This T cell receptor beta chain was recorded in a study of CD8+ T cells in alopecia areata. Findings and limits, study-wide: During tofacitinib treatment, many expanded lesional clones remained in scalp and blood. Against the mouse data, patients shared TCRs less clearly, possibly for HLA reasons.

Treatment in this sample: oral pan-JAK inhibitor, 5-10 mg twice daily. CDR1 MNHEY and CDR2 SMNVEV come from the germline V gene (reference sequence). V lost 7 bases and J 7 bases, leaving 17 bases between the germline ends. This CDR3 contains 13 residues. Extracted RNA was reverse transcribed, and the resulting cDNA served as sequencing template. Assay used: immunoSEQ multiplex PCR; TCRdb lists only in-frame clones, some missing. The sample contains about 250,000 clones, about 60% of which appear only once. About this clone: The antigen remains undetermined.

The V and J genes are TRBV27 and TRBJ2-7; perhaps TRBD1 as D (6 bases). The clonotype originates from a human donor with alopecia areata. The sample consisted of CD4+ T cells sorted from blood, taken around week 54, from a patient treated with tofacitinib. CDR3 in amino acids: CASTPLQGREQYF. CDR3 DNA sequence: TGTGCCAGCACACCTCTACAGGGTAGGGAGCAGTACTTC.